The rows below give T cell receptor beta chains drawn from one sample of a study of radiotherapy plus CTLA-4 blockade in lung cancer. Repertoires were generated with immunoSEQ multiplex PCR, while TCRdb's copy carries only in-frame clones and drops some. Of about 72,000 clones listed, around 81% were seen once; the top ten hold less than 5%. Source: peripheral blood, taken from a patient treated with radiotherapy plus ipilimumab. Receptors originate from a human donor with non-small cell lung cancer who had a partial response to radiotherapy plus ipilimumab. The CDR3 runs from the conserved cysteine through the conserved F or W. A D gene is named only where the DNA matches it firmly. The size entry is marked missing in some rows and otherwise reads once, few, many or a size class.

v_gene	j_gene	abundance	d_gene	CDR3nt	CDR3aa
TRBV28	TRBJ1-1	NA	NA	TGTGCCAGCAGACTCGAGAGGGGGGAAGCTTTCTTT	CASRLERGEAFF
TRBV7-9	TRBJ1-1	NA	NA	TGTGCCAGCAGCGTGCAGGGTGGTGAAGCTTTCTTT	CASSVQGGEAFF
TRBV19	TRBJ2-1	NA	TRBD2	TGTGCCAGTAGCCCCGGGACTAGCCCCTACAATGAGCAGTTCTTC	CASSPGTSPYNEQFF
TRBV7-3	TRBJ1-1	NA	TRBD1	TGTGCCAGCAGCTTAACAGGGGGCTACACTGAAGCTTTCTTT	CASSLTGGYTEAFF
TRBV21-1	TRBJ2-2	NA	NA	TGTGCCAGCAGCAAAGAAAACAGGGCAGACACCGGGGAGCTGTTTTTT	CASSKENRADTGELFF
TRBV27	TRBJ2-1	NA	TRBD2	TGTGCCAGCAGTTTGGGACTAGAGGTCTACAATGAGCAGTTCTTC	CASSLGLEVYNEQFF
TRBV6-1	TRBJ1-1	NA	TRBD1	TGTGCCAGCAGTCGATCACAGGGGGCTTACACTGAAGCTTTCTTT	CASSRSQGAYTEAFF
TRBV19	TRBJ1-1	NA	TRBD1	TGTGCCAGTAGTACCGACGACAGGGCGAACACTGAAGCTTTCTTT	CASSTDDRANTEAFF
TRBV18	TRBJ2-7	NA	NA	TGTGCCAGCTCACCGTTCCGGGACAACTCCTACGAGCAGTACTTC	CASSPFRDNSYEQYF
TRBV5-1	TRBJ2-2	once	NA	TGCGCCAGCAGCTTGGTTACCAGCAGGATGGGGGAGCTGTTTTTT	CASSLVTSRMGELFF
TRBV9	TRBJ2-3	NA	TRBD2	TGTGCCAGCAGCGTAGAGGGACTAGCAATGACAGATACGCAGTATTTT	CASSVEGLAMTDTQYF
TRBV14	TRBJ2-1	NA	NA	TGTGCCAGCAGCCAGAACAAGGGGAACAATGAGCAGTTCTTC	CASSQNKGNNEQFF
TRBV5-1	TRBJ2-3	NA	NA	TGCGCCAGCAGCCAGGGGAACCCAGGAGATACGCAGTATTTT	CASSQGNPGDTQYF
TRBV18	TRBJ2-5	NA	TRBD2	TGTGCCAGCTCACCAGATGGGGATTCCGGGAGGCTCCAAGAGACCCAGTACTTC	CASSPDGDSGRLQETQYF
TRBV19	TRBJ2-7	NA	NA	TGTGCCAGTAGTATACTTCCCGGGTATGCCCACGAGCAGTACTTC	CASSILPGYAHEQYF
TRBV6-1	TRBJ1-2	NA	TRBD1	TGTGCCAGCAGTGAAGACTCCCTACAGGGGGCATCTGGCTACACCTTC	CASSEDSLQGASGYTF
TRBV28	TRBJ1-4	once	TRBD1	TGTGCCAGCAGCCCCCCGTGGACAGGGAGTGAAAAACTGTTTTTT	CASSPPWTGSEKLFF
TRBV29-1	TRBJ2-7	once	NA	TGCAGCGTTGGACAGGACACATACGAGCAGTACTTC	CSVGQDTYEQYF
TRBV7-9	TRBJ2-3	NA	TRBD2	TGTGCCAGCAGCAGCCCGACTAGCGGGAGGATGGATACGCAGTATTTT	CASSSPTSGRMDTQYF
TRBV4-1	TRBJ2-7	NA	NA	TGCGCCAGCAGCCAGATCCCTGGCGGGTCCTACGAGCAGTACTTC	CASSQIPGGSYEQYF
TRBV18	TRBJ2-5	NA	TRBD2	TGTGCCAGCTCACGGGGGACTAGGGAGGAGACCCAGTACTTC	CASSRGTREETQYF
TRBV7-8	TRBJ1-2	once	NA	TGTGCCAGCAGCCCTGGGACACCAGCTAACTATGGCTACACCTTC	CASSPGTPANYGYTF
TRBV7-9	TRBJ1-4	NA	NA	TGTGCCAGCAGCTTATCTCGGGGGGAATCCGGTGAAAAACTGTTTTTT	CASSLSRGESGEKLFF
TRBV28	TRBJ1-1	NA	NA	TGTGCCAGCAGTTCCTGGGGCTTGGGCACTGAAGCTTTCTTT	CASSSWGLGTEAFF
TRBV28	TRBJ1-2	NA	NA	TGTGCCAGCAATCCCGGGGGGGACTATGGCTACACCTTC	CASNPGGDYGYTF
TRBV29-1	TRBJ1-1	few	NA	TGCAGCGTTGAACAGGGTTTGGTAGCTTTCTTT	CSVEQGLVAFF
TRBV5-1	TRBJ2-7	NA	NA	TGCGCCAGCAGCGACGGCCCCGCGGACTCGGTCGGGGAGCAGTACTTC	CASSDGPADSVGEQYF
TRBV2	TRBJ2-7	NA	NA	TGTGCCAGCAGGCTAACCTACGAGCAGTACTTC	CASRLTYEQYF
TRBV28	TRBJ1-2	NA	NA	TGTGCCAGCGTACGGGGAGAATGGAACTATGGCTACACCTTC	CASVRGEWNYGYTF
TRBV10-3	TRBJ1-6	NA	NA	TGTGCCATCAGTAGGGGCCAGGGAGGAAGTAATTCACCCCTCCACTTT	CAISRGQGGSNSPLHF
TRBV19	TRBJ2-1	NA	TRBD1	TGTGCCACGTCCGGGACAGGGGGCGCTAGGGGCAATGAGCAGTTCTTC	CATSGTGGARGNEQFF
TRBV21-1	TRBJ1-1	NA	NA	TGTGCCAGCAGCAAAGCGAGAGTAGAGAACACTGAAGCTTTCTTT	CASSKARVENTEAFF
TRBV19	TRBJ2-1	NA	TRBD2	TGTGCCAGTAGTACCGGGACTAGCGGGAGAGATACCTACAATGAGCAGTTCTTC	CASSTGTSGRDTYNEQFF
TRBV30	TRBJ2-7	NA	TRBD1	TGTGCCTGGAGTGACAGGGGGTATTTCGTTGGGTTC	CAWSDRGYFVGF
TRBV28	TRBJ1-3	NA	TRBD1	TGTGCCAGCAGTACAGGGGGGGCGTGGAGAAACACCATATATTTT	CASSTGGAWRNTIYF
TRBV19	TRBJ2-1	NA	TRBD2	TGTGCCAGTAGTACCACCGGACTAGCGGACAGCTCCTACAATGAGCAGTTCTTC	CASSTTGLADSSYNEQFF
TRBV7-8	TRBJ2-2	NA	TRBD2	TGTGCCAGCAGCCGTGCGTTAGCGGGAACCGGGGAGCTGTTTTTT	CASSRALAGTGELFF
TRBV4-1	TRBJ2-4	NA	TRBD1	TGCGCCAGCAGCCAAGGACAGGGGGCGTGGAACATTCAGTACTTC	CASSQGQGAWNIQYF
TRBV19	TRBJ1-4	NA	NA	TGTGCCAGTAGCCGTAAAGCGGGGGGCGCAACTAATGAAAAACTGTTTTTT	CASSRKAGGATNEKLFF
TRBV28	TRBJ1-2	NA	NA	TGTGCCAGCACCCCCGGCGGGTTTTATGGCTACACCTTC	CASTPGGFYGYTF
TRBV19	TRBJ2-1	NA	TRBD2	TGTGCCAGTAGTCGTGTGGTAGCGGGATGGAGGGGGAATGAGCAGTTCTTC	CASSRVVAGWRGNEQFF